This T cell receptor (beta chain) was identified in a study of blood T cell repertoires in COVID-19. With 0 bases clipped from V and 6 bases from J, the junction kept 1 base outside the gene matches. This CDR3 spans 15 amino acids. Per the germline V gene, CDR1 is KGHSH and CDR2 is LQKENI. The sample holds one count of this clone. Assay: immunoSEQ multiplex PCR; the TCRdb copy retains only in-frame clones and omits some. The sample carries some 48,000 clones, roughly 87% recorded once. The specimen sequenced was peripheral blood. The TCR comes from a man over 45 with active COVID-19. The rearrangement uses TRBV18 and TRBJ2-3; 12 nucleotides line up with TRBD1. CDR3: CASSPPGQGADTQYF. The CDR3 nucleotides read TGTGCCAGCTCACCACCGGGACAGGGGGCGGATACGCAGTATTTT.